A selection of T cell receptor beta chains follows, all from one sample in a study of shared clonotypes between healthy human individuals. The assay was immunoSEQ multiplex PCR, and TCRdb's table has in-frame clones only and misses some. Found here are fewer than 1.4 million clones, approximately 78% of them singletons; the top ten hold roughly 0.57%. The sequenced material came from memory CD4+ T cells from PBMCs. Receptor source: a man aged 18 to 30 in good health. Some clones in this sample may be carry-over from other donors' samples. Both conserved end residues are part of each CDR3. D genes are given only for firm matches.

>TRBJ2-1|TRBD2|TRBV6-5
CASSSLRGREFF
>TRBJ2-6|.|TRBV19
CASSTGANVLTF
>TRBJ2-5|.|TRBV5-1
CASSEPDPGETQYF
>TRBJ2-1|TRBD2|TRBV5-1
CASNELAAESSNEQFF
>TRBJ1-1|.|TRBV18
CASSPRPSGRNTEAFF
>TRBJ2-7|TRBD2|TRBV11-2
CASSPTGGAGVYEQYF
>TRBJ1-5|.|TRBV30
CAWNKAGNQPQHF
>TRBJ1-3|.|TRBV30
CAWSGAPGTTLNTIYF
>TRBJ2-1|.|TRBV9
CASSVATGNNEQFF
>TRBJ2-1|TRBD2|TRBV9
CASSVTGTSRYNEQFF
>TRBJ2-2|TRBD1|TRBV5-4
CASSRRTGGSTGELFF
>TRBJ2-7|TRBD2|TRBV4-1
CASSQAWTSGHSYEQYF
>TRBJ2-7|.|TRBV5-1
CASSLLAQSYEQYF
>TRBJ2-2|TRBD1|TRBV28
CASSPTGVMATGELFF
>TRBJ1-1|TRBD1|TRBV15
CATSRTGGVGPTEAFF
>TRBJ1-6|TRBD1|TRBV6-1
CATKTGWNSPLHF
>TRBJ1-1|.|TRBV7-9
CASSTSGVFTEAFF
>TRBJ1-6|TRBD1|TRBV18
CASSPLQGINSPLHF
>TRBJ2-3|TRBD2|TRBV7-2
CASSTGTSYTDTQYF
>TRBJ1-1|.|TRBV2
CASSGSTPWPTFF
>TRBJ1-1|.|TRBV11-2
CASSHHRSQTNTEAFF
>TRBJ1-2|.|TRBV3-2
CASSQVDTF
>TRBJ2-1|.|TRBV30
CAWSWGGNYNEQFF
>TRBJ2-7|TRBD2|TRBV5-1
CASSFGTGGGYEQYF
>TRBJ2-5|.|TRBV5-4
CASSHNGQSKETQYF
>TRBJ1-1|TRBD1|TRBV9
CASSPSSTGTGVNTEAFF
>TRBJ2-1|.|TRBV19
CASSPRPYNEQFF
>TRBJ1-3|.|TRBV6-1
CASSVADSGNTIYF
>TRBJ2-1|.|TRBV11-2
CASSIQTGSYNEQFF
>TRBJ2-7|.|TRBV6-5
CASSYSHDSYEQYF
>TRBJ2-1|TRBD2|TRBV30
CAWPGGSGTANEQFF
>TRBJ2-3|.|TRBV18
CASSLGAGTDTQYF
>TRBJ1-2|TRBD1|TRBV5-1
CASTRDRNYGYTF
>TRBJ1-5|.|TRBV6-1
CASSEDHYQPQHF
>TRBJ2-1|TRBD1|TRBV18
CASSLHPGQVANEQFF